Shown below are 5 T cell receptor beta chains from a single sample sequenced in a study of vaccination effects on CD4 cells after COVID-19. Profiled with immunoSEQ multiplex PCR; TCRdb holds only in-frame clones, not every one. The data contain more than 60,000 clones, around 70% of them singletons. These receptors have no known antigen. ViraFEST used viral peptide pools to expand antigen-specific CD4+ T cells before sequencing. Isolating CD4+ T cells followed 9 to 10 days of culture. Two doses of BNT162b2 or mRNA-1273 vaccine were administered to participants. The sequencing here drew on CD4+ T cells from PBMCs cultured with HCoV-229E spike peptides, taken after COVID-19 vaccination. These receptors all come from a human donor who received a COVID-19 vaccine.

This clone occurred once. This rearrangement joins TRBV7-2 to TRBJ1-2; no definite D call. With 4 bases removed from V and 2 bases from J, the gap between germline ends came to 5 bases. The CDR3 length is 12 residues. Germline V lookup: CDR1 SGHTA, CDR2 FQGNSA. The CDR3 spells CASSSRNYGYTF. In DNA, the CDR3 is TGTGCCAGCAGCTCCCGAAACTATGGCTACACCTTC.

This clone was detected only once. V usage is TRBV6-5 and J usage is TRBJ2-2, with D possibly being TRBD1 (7 bases). Germline V lookup: CDR1 MNHEY, CDR2 SVGAGI. The V and J ends lost 9 bases and 6 bases respectively, with 17 bases between them. The CDR3 extends over 14 amino acids. Written as DNA, the CDR3 is TGTGCCAGTTCAAGGAGGGGGCTCCCCGGGGAGCTGTTTTTT. Residues: CASSRRGLPGELFF.

The J gene is TRBJ1-1, the V gene TRBV6-6; D is unresolved. The V end lost 4 bases, the J end lost 9 bases, and 9 bases lay between the germline ends. CDR1 is MNHNY and CDR2 is SVGAGI in the germline V gene (reference sequence). The CDR3 loop spans 11 amino acids. The CDR3 protein is CASSLDGKAFF. CDR3 bases: TGTGCCAGCAGTTTGGACGGAAAAGCTTTCTTT.

The chain joins TRBV6-6 to TRBJ2-3; a weak D match, TRBD1 (5 bases). The CDR3 length is 14 residues. In germline, CDR1 is MNHNY, CDR2 SVGAGI (reference sequence). V was shortened by 2 bases and J by 1 base, with 7 bases between the two germline ends. The DNA for the CDR3 is TGTGCCAGCAGTTACCTGACAGGCACAGATACGCAGTATTTT. Residues: CASSYLTGTDTQYF.

The chain recombines TRBV29-1 with TRBJ1-2; possible D gene TRBD1, 5 bases. The CDR3 loop spans 13 amino acids. V was clipped by 6 bases and J by 2 bases, with 13 bases between them. CDR1 and CDR2 from the germline V gene are SQVTM and ANQGSEA. CDR3 sequence reads: CSVGDDRNYGYTF. The DNA for the CDR3 is TGCAGCGTGGGGGATGACAGAAACTATGGCTACACCTTC.